These 25 T cell receptor beta chains were all obtained from the same sample, sequenced in a study of T cell repertoires in cytomegalovirus infection. TCRdb reprocessed the reads with MiXCR, giving one entry per CDR3 protein. The sample consists of tens of thousands of distinct CDR3 sequences, 3% to 4.5% of them appearing once. The material sequenced was PBMCs. The receptors were gathered from a human donor in good health (CMV status not recorded). Some clones in this sample may be carry-over from other donors' samples.

This clonotype has only a few counts. The J gene is TRBJ2-5, the V gene TRBV28; 11 nucleotides match TRBD2. Trimming cost V 5 bases and J 6 bases; bases outside gene matches: 8. This CDR3 has 15 amino acids. Per germline, CDR1 MDHEN and CDR2 SYDVKM. The DNA for the CDR3 is TGTGCCAGCAGTCTCGGACTAGCGGGCCCCCAGACCCAGTACTTC. Translating it yields CASSLGLAGPQTQYF. The full variable domain, its missing parts supplied by reference TRBV28 and TRBJ2-5, is DVKVTQSSRYLVKRTGEKVFLECVQDMDHENMFWYRQDPGLGLRLIYFSYDVKMKEKGDIPEGYSVSREKKERFSLILESASTNQTSMYLCASSLGLAGPQTQYFGPGTRLLVL.

This clonotype occurred many times. This chain joins TRBV7-2 and TRBJ2-7; D not certain. The CDR3 consists of 15 residues. From germline, CDR1 is SGHTA and CDR2 FQGNSA. V was clipped by 5 bases and J by 0 bases, with 14 bases between them. CDR3 loop: CASSASTGPSYEQYF. The CDR3 DNA follows: TGTGCCAGCAGCGCAAGCACCGGGCCCTCCTACGAGCAGTACTTC.

This clonotype was detected many times. This chain links TRBV6-2 or TRBV6-3 with TRBJ2-2, with 7 positions matching TRBD1. Germline V gene data show CDR1 as MNHEY and CDR2 as SVGEGT. V shed 8 bases, J shed 4 bases, and the junction held 7 bases outside the gene matches. This CDR3 spans 14 amino acids. DNA of the CDR3: TGTGCCAGCCGCCAGACAGGGACCACCGGGGAGCTGTTTTTT. It specifies CASRQTGTTGELFF.

This clonotype was detected many times. The rearrangement links TRBV20-1 to TRBJ2-3; the match to TRBD1 covers 9 bases. The V segment lost 5 bases and the J segment 5 bases; nucleotides outside the gene matches: 8. This CDR3 is built from 14 residues. Germline values: CDR1 DFQATT, CDR2 SNEGSKA (reference sequence). The CDR3 here is CSAHSGQGIDTQYF. CDR3 nucleotides: TGCAGTGCTCACAGCGGACAGGGGATAGATACGCAGTATTTT.

This clonotype appeared many times. The chain employs TRBV7-8 and TRBJ2-7; possibly TRBD1 or TRBD2 for D (5 bases each). Germline V CDR1 and CDR2: SGHVS, FQNEAQ. Trimming removed 0 bases from V and 3 bases from J, with 15 bases in between. CDR3 length equals 16 residues. The CDR3 protein is CASSLAGVGVRYEQYF. Here the CDR3 DNA reads TGTGCCAGCAGCTTAGCGGGGGTGGGAGTGCGCTACGAGCAGTACTTC. Complete variable domain (other parts from reference TRBV7-8 and TRBJ2-7): GAGVSQSPRYKVAKRGQDVALRCDPISGHVSLFWYQQALGQGPEFLTYFQNEAQLDKSGLPSDRFFAERPEGSVSTLKIQRTQQEDSAVYLCASSLAGVGVRYEQYFGPGTRLTVT.

This clonotype was found many times. The V and J genes are TRBV20-1 and TRBJ2-3; 9 bases fit TRBD2. The germline V gene encodes CDR1 DFQATT and CDR2 SNEGSKA (reference sequence). This CDR3 region has 15 residues. V shed 3 bases, J shed 5 bases, and the junction held 9 bases outside the gene matches. The CDR3 loop reads CSARLAGGWGDTQYF. The CDR3 coding sequence is TGCAGTGCTAGGCTCGCGGGGGGGTGGGGAGATACGCAGTATTTT.

This clonotype showed up just a few times. The chain employs TRBV7-8 and TRBJ2-7; D perhaps matches TRBD1 (5 bases). V shed 5 bases and J shed 1 base, with 12 bases lying between them. The CDR3 length is 14 residues. CDR1 is SGHVS and CDR2 is FQNEAQ in the germline V gene. CDR3 coding DNA: TGTGCCAGCAGCAAACGGACACCTTCCTACGAGCAGTACTTC. Translated, it gives CASSKRTPSYEQYF.

This clonotype has at least ten counts. This chain connects TRBV4-2 to TRBJ1-2, with 8 bases aligning to TRBD1. CDR1 and CDR2 (germline): LGHNA, YNFKEQ. The CDR3 runs to 15 residues. With V trimmed by 1 base and J by 7 bases, 8 bases remained unmatched. In nucleotides, the CDR3 is TGTGCCAGCAGCCAAGTTGCAGGGGGCGAGGGTGGCTACACCTTC. Its protein is CASSQVAGGEGGYTF.

The chain joins TRBV7-2 to TRBJ2-1, with 9 bases that match TRBD2. The germline V gene has CDR1 SGHTA and CDR2 FQGNSA. This CDR3 is built from 16 residues. After removal of 0 bases from V and 8 bases from J, the junction contained 8 bases not matched to a gene. CDR3 sequence: CASSLASGGPGDEQFF. The CDR3 nucleotides read TGTGCCAGCAGCTTAGCTAGCGGGGGACCAGGGGATGAGCAGTTCTTC.

Comments on this clonotype: A much larger clone lies a single base off, so this may be a read error. The chain uses TRBV2 and TRBJ2-7; TRBD1 aligns across 12 bases. The V and J ends lost 2 bases and 3 bases, in that order; junction bases with no gene match: 5. CDR3 size: 16 residues. The germline gives CDR1 SNHLY, CDR2 FYNNEI. The CDR3 reads CASSERDRGRYYEQYF. For the CDR3, the DNA is TGTGCCAGCAGTGAAAGGGACAGGGGGCGTTACTACGAGCAGTACTTC. The full variable domain, in which reference TRBV2 and TRBJ2-7 provide the parts outside the CDR3, is EPEVTQTPSHQVTQMGQEVILRCVPISNHLYFYWYRQILGQKVEFLVSFYNNEISEKSEIFDDQFSVERPDGSNFTLKIRSTKLEDSAMYFCASSERDRGRYYEQYFGPGTRLTVT.

This clonotype was picked up many times. The chain carries TRBV7-2 and TRBJ2-7; 9 nucleotides agree with TRBD2. From germline, CDR1 is SGHTA and CDR2 FQGNSA. The trim removed 1 base at V and 0 bases at J, leaving 1 base unmatched. CDR3 length: 15 residues. CDR3: CASSLVSGSSYEQYV. The CDR3 DNA reads as TGTGCCAGCAGCTTAGTTAGCGGGAGCTCCTACGAGCAGTACGTC.

The sample holds many counts of this clonotype. V gene TRBV7-6 combines with J gene TRBJ2-2; D call uncertain. The germline V gene encodes CDR1 SGHVS and CDR2 FNYEAQ. The CDR3 sequence is 16 residues long. V was trimmed by 2 bases and J by 1 base, leaving 11 bases between them. The CDR3 DNA follows: TGTGCCAGCAGCTTAATGTCCTGGGGGAACACCGGGGAGCTGTTTTTT. Amino acids: CASSLMSWGNTGELFF. Together with reference TRBV7-6 and TRBJ2-2, the CDR3 gives the full variable domain: GAGVSQSPRYKVTKRGQDVALRCDPISGHVSLYWYRQALGQGPEFLTYFNYEAQQDKSGLPNDRFSAERPEGSISTLTIQRTEQRDSAMYRCASSLMSWGNTGELFFGEGSRLTVL.

This clonotype has ten or more counts. The CDR3 protein is CASSFSNNQPQHF. CDR3 nucleotides: TGTGCCAGCAGCTTCTCTAACAATCAGCCCCAGCATTTT. The chain is built from TRBV7-2 and TRBJ1-5; D unclear. The CDR3 has 13 amino acids. Germline loops: CDR1 SGHTA, CDR2 FQGNSA. Trimming removed 3 bases at V and 3 bases at J, with 6 bases between.

The rearrangement uses TRBV19 and TRBJ2-5, with unresolved D. Germline CDR1 reads LNHDA; CDR2 reads SQIVND (reference sequence). The CDR3 totals 11 residues. Trimming pared 0 bases from V and 4 bases from J, leaving 0 bases between. CDR3 in amino acids: CASSIEETQYF. In nucleotides, the CDR3 is TGTGCCAGTAGTATAGAAGAGACCCAGTACTTC.

This clonotype was recorded many times. This sequence joins TRBV6-2 or TRBV6-3 and TRBJ2-3, with 9 bases matching TRBD1. With 0 bases clipped from V and 2 bases from J, the junction kept 3 bases outside the gene matches. This CDR3 is built from 16 residues. Looked up from germline, CDR1 is MNHEY and CDR2 is SVGEGT. This CDR3 reads CASSYSGTGHTDTQYF. In nucleotides, the CDR3 is TGTGCCAGCAGTTACTCCGGGACAGGGCACACAGATACGCAGTATTTT.

This clonotype showed up many times. The gene calls are TRBV7-2 and TRBJ1-5, with D possibly matching TRBD1 (5 bases). Germline V lookup: CDR1 SGHTA, CDR2 FQGNSA. CDR3 length equals 14 residues. Trimming cost V 3 bases and J 2 bases, with 8 bases left between them. The CDR3 nucleotides read TGTGCCAGCAGCTTCAGGGCAGGCAATCAGCCCCAGCATTTT. Residues: CASSFRAGNQPQHF.

At least ten counts were recorded for this clonotype. The chain has TRBV29-1 and TRBJ2-3; tentatively, D is TRBD2 (5 bases). Germline CDR1 and CDR2: SQVTM and ANQGSEA. CDR3 size: 17 residues. V was shortened by 5 bases and J by 2 bases, with 23 bases between the two germline ends. The CDR3 DNA follows: TGCAGCGTTTATAGCGACCGCTTAAGTTTCTTCACAGATACGCAGTATTTT. Translated, it gives CSVYSDRLSFFTDTQYF.

This clonotype was detected many times. This chain uses TRBV28 with TRBJ1-6, with unresolved D. Germline assignment: CDR1 MDHEN and CDR2 SYDVKM. The CDR3 runs 13 residues. V was clipped by 2 bases and J by 8 bases, with 7 bases between them. This CDR3 reads CASSLHGDSPLHF. The CDR3 nucleotides are TGTGCCAGCAGTTTACACGGCGATTCACCCCTCCACTTT.

The sample holds many counts of this clonotype. The chain uses TRBV7-6 and TRBJ1-1; TRBD1 agrees at 8 bases. CDR3 length equals 13 residues. The V gene end was trimmed by 6 bases and the J gene end by 6 bases; junction bases not matched to a gene: 6. CDR1 and CDR2 (germline): SGHVS, FNYEAQ. The CDR3 region is CASSSQGGAEAFF. The DNA for the CDR3 is TGTGCCAGCAGTTCACAGGGGGGCGCTGAAGCTTTCTTT.

The sample holds many counts of this clonotype. V gene TRBV4-1 combines with J gene TRBJ1-5; D gene unclear. V lost 1 base and J 4 bases, leaving 8 bases between the germline ends. The CDR3 has 14 residues. Germline assignment: CDR1 MGHRA and CDR2 YSYEKL. CDR3 region: CASSQGTVNQPQHF. CDR3 sequence (DNA): TGCGCCAGCAGCCAAGGGACCGTAAATCAGCCCCAGCATTTT.

The table lists this clonotype with many counts. The chain links TRBV12-3 or TRBV12-4 to TRBJ2-1; D not resolved. This CDR3 region has 16 residues. Trimming removed 2 bases at V and 0 bases at J, with 11 bases between. CDR3 protein: CASSLFIGPSYNEQFF. The DNA for the CDR3 is TGTGCCAGCAGTTTATTTATCGGACCCTCCTACAATGAGCAGTTCTTC.

This clonotype was picked up many times. The V call is TRBV7-9, the J call TRBJ2-2; D gene uncertain. The CDR3 contains 14 residues. Germline lookup yields CDR1 SEHNR and CDR2 FQNEAQ (reference sequence). Trimming took off 1 base at V and 3 bases at J, with 6 bases between the two ends. In nucleotides, the CDR3 is TGTGCCAGCAGCTTAGGAATGCACACCGGGGAGCTGTTTTTT. Translating gives CASSLGMHTGELFF.

Ten or more counts support this clonotype. The rearrangement uses TRBV7-2 and TRBJ1-1, with D tentatively TRBD1 (5 bases). The CDR3 is 14 amino acids. Germline V CDR1 and CDR2: SGHTA, FQGNSA. Trimming pared 1 base from V and 0 bases from J, leaving 6 bases between. CDR3 coding DNA: TGTGCCAGCAGCTTAGACAGGATGAACACTGAAGCTTTCTTT. As protein: CASSLDRMNTEAFF.

In its sample, this clonotype was seen many times. The chain joins TRBV20-1 to TRBJ2-7; the D gene could be TRBD1 or TRBD2 (5 bases each). CDR3 size: 14 residues. Germline assignment: CDR1 DFQATT and CDR2 SNEGSKA (reference sequence). V dropped 3 bases and J dropped 2 bases, with 14 bases sitting between them. This CDR3 reads CSARPMGETYEQYF. CDR3 DNA sequence: TGCAGTGCTAGGCCAATGGGGGAGACCTACGAGCAGTACTTC.

In this sample, this clonotype turned up many times. This chain joins TRBV28 and TRBJ2-3, with TRBD2 matching over 12 bases. The CDR3 is made up of 16 amino acids. In germline, CDR1 is MDHEN, CDR2 SYDVKM. After removal of 2 bases from V and 6 bases from J, the junction contained 6 bases not matched to a gene. Here the CDR3 reads CASSLSLAGGQDTQYF. The CDR3 nucleotides are TGTGCCAGCAGTTTAAGCCTAGCGGGAGGGCAGGATACGCAGTATTTT.